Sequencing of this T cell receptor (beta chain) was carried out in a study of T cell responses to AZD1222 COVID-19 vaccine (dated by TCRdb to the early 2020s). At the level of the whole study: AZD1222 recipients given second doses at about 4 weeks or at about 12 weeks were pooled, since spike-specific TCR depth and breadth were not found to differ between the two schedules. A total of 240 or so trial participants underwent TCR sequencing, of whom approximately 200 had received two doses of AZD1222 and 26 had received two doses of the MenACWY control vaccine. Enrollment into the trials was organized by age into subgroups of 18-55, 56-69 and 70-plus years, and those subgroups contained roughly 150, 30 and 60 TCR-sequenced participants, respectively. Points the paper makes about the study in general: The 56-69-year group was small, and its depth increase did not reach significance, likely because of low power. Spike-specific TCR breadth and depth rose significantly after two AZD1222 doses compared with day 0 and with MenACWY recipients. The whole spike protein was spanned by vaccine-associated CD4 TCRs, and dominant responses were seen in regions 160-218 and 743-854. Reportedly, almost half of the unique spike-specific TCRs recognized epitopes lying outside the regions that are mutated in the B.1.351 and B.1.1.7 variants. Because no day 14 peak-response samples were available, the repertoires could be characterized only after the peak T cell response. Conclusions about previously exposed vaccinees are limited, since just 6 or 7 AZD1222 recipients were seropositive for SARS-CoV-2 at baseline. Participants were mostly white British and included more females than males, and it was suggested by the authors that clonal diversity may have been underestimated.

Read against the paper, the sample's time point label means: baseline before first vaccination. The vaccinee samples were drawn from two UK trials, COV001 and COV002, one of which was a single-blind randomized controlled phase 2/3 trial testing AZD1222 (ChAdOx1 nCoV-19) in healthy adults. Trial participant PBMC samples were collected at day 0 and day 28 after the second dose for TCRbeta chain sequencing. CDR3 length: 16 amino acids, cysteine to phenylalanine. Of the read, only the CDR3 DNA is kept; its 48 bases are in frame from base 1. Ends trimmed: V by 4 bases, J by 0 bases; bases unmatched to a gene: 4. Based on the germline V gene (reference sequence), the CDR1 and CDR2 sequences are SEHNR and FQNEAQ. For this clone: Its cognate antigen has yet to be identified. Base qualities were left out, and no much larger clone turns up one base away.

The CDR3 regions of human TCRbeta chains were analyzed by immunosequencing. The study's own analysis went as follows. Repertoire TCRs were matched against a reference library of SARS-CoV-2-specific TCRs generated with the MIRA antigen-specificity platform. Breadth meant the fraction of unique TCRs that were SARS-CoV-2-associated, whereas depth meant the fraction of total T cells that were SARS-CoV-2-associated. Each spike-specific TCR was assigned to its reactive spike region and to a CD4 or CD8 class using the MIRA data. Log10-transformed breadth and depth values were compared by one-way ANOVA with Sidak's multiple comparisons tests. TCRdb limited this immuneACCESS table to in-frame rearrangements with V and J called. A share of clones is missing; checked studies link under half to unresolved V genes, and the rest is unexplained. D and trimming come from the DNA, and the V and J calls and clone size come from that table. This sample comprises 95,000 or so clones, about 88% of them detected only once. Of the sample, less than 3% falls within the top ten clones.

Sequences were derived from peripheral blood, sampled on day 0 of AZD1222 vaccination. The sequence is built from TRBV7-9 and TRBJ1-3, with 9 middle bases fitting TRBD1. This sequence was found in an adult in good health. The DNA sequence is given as TGTGCCAGCAGCTCGGGACAGGGAATCTCTGGAAACACCATATATTTT. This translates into CASSSGQGISGNTIYF.